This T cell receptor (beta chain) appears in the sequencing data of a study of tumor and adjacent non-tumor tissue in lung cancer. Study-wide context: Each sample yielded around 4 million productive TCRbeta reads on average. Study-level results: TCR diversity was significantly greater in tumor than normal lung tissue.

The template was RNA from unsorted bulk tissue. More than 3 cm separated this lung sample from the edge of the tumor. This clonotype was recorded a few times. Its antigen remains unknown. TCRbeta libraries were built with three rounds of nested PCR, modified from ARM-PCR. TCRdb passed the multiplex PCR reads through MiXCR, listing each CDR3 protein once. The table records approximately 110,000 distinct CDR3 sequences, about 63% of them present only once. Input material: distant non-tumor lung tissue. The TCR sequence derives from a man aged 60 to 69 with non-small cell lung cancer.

CDR3 protein: CAWSEGLAVDYEQYF. CDR3 sequence (DNA): TGTGCCTGGAGCGAAGGACTAGCGGTTGACTACGAGCAGTACTTC. V is TRBV30 and J is TRBJ2-7, with TRBD2 matching 10 bases. The germline V gene has CDR1 GTSNPN and CDR2 SVGIG (reference sequence). The CDR3 sequence is 15 residues long. V shed 3 bases, J shed 3 bases, and the junction held 8 bases outside the gene matches.